This TCR beta chain stems from a study of T cell responses to AZD1222 COVID-19 vaccine (dated by TCRdb to the early 2020s). Regarding the complete study: AZD1222 recipients with second doses at about 4 weeks or about 12 weeks were pooled, because spike-specific TCR depth and breadth did not differ between schedules. Trial participants were enrolled into age subgroups of 18-55, 56-69 and 70-plus years, which contained about 150, 27 and 61 TCR-sequenced participants, respectively. TCR sequencing covered more than 230 trial participants: 200 to 220 given two doses of AZD1222 and 26 given two doses of MenACWY control vaccine.

The time point label for this specimen denotes: baseline before first vaccination. Vaccinee samples were obtained from the UK trials COV001 and COV002, which included a single-blind randomized controlled phase 2/3 trial of AZD1222 (ChAdOx1 nCoV-19) in healthy adults. Trial participant PBMC samples were collected at day 0 and day 28 after the second dose for TCRbeta chain sequencing. With regard to this clone: Which antigen it targets is not known. Base-call qualities are not available, and no considerably larger clone is one nucleotide away.

Including cysteine and phenylalanine, the CDR3 has 11 amino acids. The entry retains the CDR3 DNA only, 33 bases that are in frame from base 1. From a lookup of the germline V gene, CDR1 and CDR2 are MNHEY and SVGAGI. V is pared back by 7 bases and J by 4 bases, with 5 bases lying between the germline termini. General study outcomes and caveats: The whole spike protein was spanned by vaccine-associated CD4 TCRs, and dominant responses were seen in regions 160-218 and 743-854. No day 14 peak-response samples were available, so repertoires were characterized only after the peak T cell response. Conclusions about previously exposed vaccinees were limited because only a handful of AZD1222 recipients were SARS-CoV-2 seropositive at baseline. Participants were mostly white British and included more females than males, and it was suggested by the authors that clonal diversity may have been underestimated. After two AZD1222 doses, spike-specific TCR breadth and depth were significantly higher than at day 0 and than in MenACWY recipients. Nearly half of unique spike-specific TCRs reportedly recognized epitopes outside regions mutated in the B.1.351 and B.1.1.7 variants. The 56-69-year group was small, and its depth increase did not reach significance, likely because of low power.

The CDR3 regions of human TCRbeta chains were analyzed by immunosequencing. As for the authors' bioinformatics: Repertoire TCRs were checked for matches against a reference library of SARS-CoV-2-specific TCRs that had been generated using the MIRA antigen-specificity platform. Breadth was defined as the fraction of unique TCRs that were SARS-CoV-2-associated. Depth was defined as the fraction of total T cells that were SARS-CoV-2-associated. Each spike-specific TCR was assigned to its reactive spike region and to a CD4 or CD8 class using the MIRA data. Log10-transformed breadth and depth values were compared by one-way ANOVA with Sidak's multiple comparisons tests. TCRdb took over this immuneACCESS table, retaining in-frame rearrangements with V and J assigned. Such tables are incomplete; in checked studies, under half of the missing clones stem from an unresolved V gene, and the remainder is unexplained. D and trimming come from the DNA, and the V and J calls and clone size come from that table. Within this sample are roughly 150,000 clones, with more than 80% of them counted one time only. Roughly 4.3% of the sample goes to the ten largest clones.

The sample in question was peripheral blood, obtained on day 0 of AZD1222 vaccination. The clonotype originates from an adult in good health. In this chain, TRBV6-5 is recombined with TRBJ1-5; too little of a D gene remains to name it. The CDR3 reads as follows: CASKANQPQHF. The nucleotide sequence is given as TGTGCCAGCAAGGCTAATCAGCCCCAGCATTTT.